This TCR beta chain was identified during a study of cytomegalovirus exposure and HLA in healthy donors. This clone was observed a few times. What it binds is not known. Overall study results and limits: When a later analysis was performed, an Asian-associated ancestry cluster reportedly had fewer N-insertions than the roughly 640-donor mean.

PCR used 60 Vbeta primers and 13 Jbeta primers. The data were produced by immunoSEQ multiplex PCR, yet TCRdb's version contains in-frame clones alone and is incomplete. Here the sample spans some 150,000 clones, more than 80% being singletons. V lost 1 base to trimming and J lost 9 bases; unmatched junction nucleotides: 8. In germline, CDR1 is SGHDT, CDR2 YYEEEE. The CDR3 consists of 17 residues. The chain has TRBV5-6 and TRBJ2-1, with 15 bases identical to TRBD2. Material: PBMCs. The sequence came from a woman between 40 and 50 years old in good health and CMV-seropositive. The CDR3 reads CASSLPGLAGGLAEQFF. The CDR3 DNA reads TGTGCCAGCAGCTTGCCCGGACTAGCGGGAGGGTTAGCTGAGCAGTTCTTC.